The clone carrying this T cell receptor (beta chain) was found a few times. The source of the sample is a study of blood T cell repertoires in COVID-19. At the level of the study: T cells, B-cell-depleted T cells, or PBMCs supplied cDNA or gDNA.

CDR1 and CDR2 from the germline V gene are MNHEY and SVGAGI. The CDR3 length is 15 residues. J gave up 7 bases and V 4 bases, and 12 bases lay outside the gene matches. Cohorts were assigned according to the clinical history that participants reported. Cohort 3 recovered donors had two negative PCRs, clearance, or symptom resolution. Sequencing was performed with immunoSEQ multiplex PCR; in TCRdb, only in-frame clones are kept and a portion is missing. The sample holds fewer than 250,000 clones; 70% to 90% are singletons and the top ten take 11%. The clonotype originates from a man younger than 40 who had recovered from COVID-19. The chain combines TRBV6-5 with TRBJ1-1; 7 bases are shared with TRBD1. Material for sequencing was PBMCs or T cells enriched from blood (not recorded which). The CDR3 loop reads CASSLSGTVIGEAFF. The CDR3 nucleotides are TGTGCCAGCAGTTTATCCGGGACAGTCATTGGTGAAGCTTTCTTT.